The 27 T cell receptor beta chains given below trace back to one sample, sequenced in a study of T cell changes during pregnancy in multiple sclerosis. Measured with immunoSEQ multiplex PCR; TCRdb has only the in-frame clones, and not every one. Here the sample spans about 89,000 clones, over 90% being singletons. Sequencing was performed on peripheral blood, taken in the third trimester of pregnancy. The source is a female donor with multiple sclerosis, enrolled in a pregnancy study.

The chain is built from TRBV15 and TRBJ2-1; 14 positions agree with TRBD2. The germline CDR1 and CDR2 sequences are LNHNV and YYDKDF (reference sequence). The CDR3 length is 17 residues. Losses at the gene ends were 1 base for V and 8 bases for J; bases not matched to a gene: 7. The CDR3 nucleotides read TGTGCCACCAGCAGAGGAGGGACTAGCGGGAGATCAGATGAGCAGTTCTTC. It specifies CATSRGGTSGRSDEQFF.

V usage is TRBV4-1 and J usage is TRBJ2-7; 10 nucleotides match TRBD2. V gave up 1 base and J gave up 2 bases; unmatched junction bases: 2. CDR3 length: 15 residues. Germline-derived CDR1 and CDR2 are MGHRA and YSYEKL. For the CDR3, the DNA is TGCGCCAGCAGCCAAGCGGGACTAGCGACCTACGAGCAGTACTTC. As protein: CASSQAGLATYEQYF.

The gene calls are TRBV5-4 and TRBJ2-1; D remains unclear. Germline V gene lookup returns CDR1 SGHNT and CDR2 YYREEE (reference sequence). This CDR3 spans 12 amino acids. V was trimmed by 2 bases and J by 6 bases, leaving 6 bases between them. CDR3 sequence reads: CASSFTGNEQFF. CDR3 nucleotide sequence: TGTGCCAGCAGCTTCACCGGCAATGAGCAGTTCTTC.

This chain joins TRBV10-1 and TRBJ2-1; no firm D call. CDR1 is WNHNN, CDR2 SYGVQD, per germline (reference sequence). CDR3 size: 13 residues. The V end lost 3 bases, the J end lost 7 bases, and 10 bases lay between the germline ends. This CDR3 reads CASSEQSGNEQFF. As DNA, the CDR3 is TGCGCCAGCAGTGAACAGTCAGGAAATGAGCAGTTCTTC.

The chain uses TRBV5-1 and TRBJ2-5; D might be TRBD2 (5 bases). Germline CDR1 and CDR2: SGHRS and YFSETQ. Trimming cost V 0 bases and J 2 bases, with 11 bases left between them. CDR3 length: 15 amino acids. The CDR3 DNA is TGCGCCAGCAGCTTGGGAGGGAGCCTACAAGAGACCCAGTACTTC. The encoded protein is CASSLGGSLQETQYF.

CDR3 in DNA: TGTGCCAGCAGCCGCGGGGCCTTC. It yields the protein CASSRGAF. The gene calls are TRBV21-1 and TRBJ2-7; TRBD2 is the table's D call, not checked against the DNA. TRBV21-1 is designated a pseudogene. CDR3 length: 8 amino acids.

The chain combines TRBV11-2 with TRBJ2-7; possible D gene TRBD2, 5 bases. Germline CDR1 reads SGHAT; CDR2 reads FQNNGV. V lost 1 base and J 7 bases, leaving 11 bases between the germline ends. The CDR3 length is 13 residues. The DNA of the CDR3 is TGTGCCAGCAGCTTAGGAATTGGAGGAGAGCAGTACTTC. It codes for CASSLGIGGEQYF.

V and J are TRBV15 and TRBJ2-1; 12 nucleotides line up with TRBD1. The CDR3 covers 15 residues. The germline gives CDR1 LNHNV, CDR2 YYDKDF (reference sequence). V was clipped by 3 bases and J by 8 bases; unmatched bases: 5. The CDR3 loop reads CATSRKGTGGHEQFF. CDR3 DNA: TGTGCCACCAGCAGGAAAGGGACAGGGGGCCATGAGCAGTTCTTC. Complete variable domain (other parts from reference TRBV15 and TRBJ2-1): DAMVIQNPRYQVTQFGKPVTLSCSQTLNHNVMYWYQQKSSQAPKLLFHYYDKDFNNEADTPDNFQSRRPNTSFCFLDIRSPGLGDTAMYLCATSRKGTGGHEQFFGPGTRLTVL.

This clone was seen once. The chain is built from TRBV30 and TRBJ1-2, with 12 bases that match TRBD1. Germline trimming cut 0 bases from V and 4 bases from J; bases unmatched to any gene: 9. The germline V gene has CDR1 GTSNPN and CDR2 SVGIG (reference sequence). The CDR3 loop spans 17 amino acids. This CDR3 is CAWSVGTGGALSYGYTF. The CDR3 nucleotides are TGTGCCTGGAGTGTAGGGACAGGGGGCGCGCTTAGCTATGGCTACACCTTC.

The chain has TRBV12-5 and TRBJ2-2; 13 nucleotides line up with TRBD2. V was pared by 3 bases and J by 1 base, with 2 bases of the junction left unmatched. This CDR3 comprises 17 residues. Germline V gene data show CDR1 as LGHNT and CDR2 as FRNRAP. CDR3 residues: CASGLRTSGRNTGELFF. CDR3 bases: TGTGCTAGTGGTTTACGGACTAGCGGGAGGAACACCGGGGAGCTGTTTTTT.

This clone was picked up one time. The V and J genes are TRBV4-2 and TRBJ2-1; TRBD2 matches 8 bases. Germline V gene data show CDR1 as LGHNA and CDR2 as YNFKEQ. CDR3 length: 17 residues. Trimming at V came to 1 base and at J to 7 bases, leaving 12 bases not matched to a gene. This CDR3 is CASSQVGSAGVNNEQFF. The DNA for the CDR3 is TGTGCCAGCAGCCAAGTAGGATCAGCGGGAGTTAATAATGAGCAGTTCTTC.

The CDR3 region is CASSLVGQYNEQFF. Here the CDR3 DNA reads TGTGCCAGCAGCTTAGTGGGACAGTACAATGAGCAGTTCTTC. The chain couples TRBV7-2 to TRBJ2-1; 7 bases fit TRBD1. V was clipped by 1 base and J by 4 bases; unmatched bases: 1. CDR3 length: 14 residues. Germline CDR1 and CDR2: SGHTA and FQGNSA.

The CDR3 nucleotides are TGTGCCAGTCAGACGACAGGGCGGTCTGGGGCCAACGTCCTGACTTTC. It specifies CASQTTGRSGANVLTF. The chain has TRBV19 and TRBJ2-6; the match to TRBD1 covers 7 bases. The germline gives CDR1 LNHDA, CDR2 SQIVND (reference sequence). Germline trimming cut 8 bases from V and 1 base from J; bases unmatched to any gene: 8. The CDR3 covers 16 residues. The full variable domain, with the rest looked up from reference TRBV19 and TRBJ2-6, is DGGITQSPKYLFRKEGQNVTLSCEQNLNHDAMYWYRQDPGQGLRLIYYSQIVNDFQKGDIAEGYSVSREKKESFPLTVTSAQKNPTAFYLCASQTTGRSGANVLTFGAGSRLTVL.

The rearrangement joins TRBV9 to TRBJ2-5; TRBD2 matches 9 bases. Germline CDR1 and CDR2: SGDLS and YYNGEE. The CDR3 runs to 15 residues. V shed 0 bases and J 5 bases; nucleotides not matched to a gene: 5. In nucleotides, the CDR3 is TGTGCCAGCAGCGTAGAGGCGGGAGGGGGTGAGACCCAGTACTTC. Translating gives CASSVEAGGGETQYF.

The rearrangement uses TRBV18 and TRBJ2-7; 11 bases align to TRBD2. CDR1 and CDR2 (germline): KGHSH, LQKENI. V was pared by 0 bases and J by 3 bases, with 4 bases of the junction left unmatched. This CDR3 contains 16 residues. This CDR3 is CASSPPLLAGGYEQYF. CDR3 DNA sequence: TGTGCCAGCTCACCACCTTTGCTAGCGGGAGGCTACGAGCAGTACTTC.

The rearrangement links TRBV10-1 to TRBJ2-5; 8 bases map to TRBD1. This CDR3 region has 13 residues. Germline CDR1 and CDR2: WNHNN and SYGVQD (reference sequence). CDR3 DNA sequence: TGCACCACCCTGACAGGGGAGGCGGGGACCCAGTACTTC. Translated: CTTLTGEAGTQYF.

This chain uses TRBV19 with TRBJ1-5; 9 positions match TRBD1. V shed 6 bases and J 0 bases; nucleotides not matched to a gene: 3. This CDR3 is 15 amino acids long. From germline, CDR1 is LNHDA and CDR2 SQIVND (reference sequence). The CDR3: CASRRDRASNQPQHF. In nucleotides, the CDR3 is TGTGCCAGTAGAAGGGACAGGGCTAGCAATCAGCCCCAGCATTTT. Full variable domain (missing parts from reference TRBV19 and TRBJ1-5): DGGITQSPKYLFRKEGQNVTLSCEQNLNHDAMYWYRQDPGQGLRLIYYSQIVNDFQKGDIAEGYSVSREKKESFPLTVTSAQKNPTAFYLCASRRDRASNQPQHFGDGTRLSIL.

The chain uses TRBV6-1 and TRBJ1-1; a possible D gene is TRBD1 (6 bases). Looked up from germline, CDR1 is MNHNS and CDR2 is SASEGT. V lost 3 bases and J 1 base, leaving 21 bases between the germline ends. This CDR3 spans 18 amino acids. CDR3 sequence (DNA): TGTGCCAGCAGTGACCTTACAGGGTTCTCCAATAAGAACACTGAAGCTTTCTTT. Its protein product is CASSDLTGFSNKNTEAFF.

The V gene is TRBV4-2, the J gene TRBJ2-3; 12 positions agree with TRBD2. With 2 bases clipped from V and 8 bases from J, the junction kept 5 bases outside the gene matches. The CDR3 spans 15 residues. Germline-derived CDR1 and CDR2 are LGHNA and YNFKEQ. The CDR3 protein is CASSQLAGGLGTQYF. CDR3 DNA sequence: TGTGCCAGCAGCCAACTAGCGGGAGGGCTAGGTACGCAGTATTTT.

Written as DNA, the CDR3 is TGTGCTAGTGGTTCCGAACATGGGAGCGGGAGTCTTAGGGCCTACGAGCAGTACTTC. It yields the protein CASGSEHGSGSLRAYEQYF. The chain is built from TRBV12-5 and TRBJ2-7, with 8 positions matching TRBD2. The junction had 19 bases not matched to a gene; V was cut back by 4 bases and J by 2 bases. Germline-derived CDR1 and CDR2 are LGHNT and FRNRAP. The CDR3 is made up of 19 amino acids.

The chain couples TRBV29-1 to TRBJ1-3, with D possibly being TRBD1 (6 bases). Trimming pared 7 bases from V and 4 bases from J, leaving 11 bases between. There are 12 residues in the CDR3. Per the germline V gene, CDR1 is SQVTM and CDR2 is ANQGSEA. The CDR3 bases are TGCAGCGCTGGGGGGGCCGGAAACACCATATATTTT. It is translated as CSAGGAGNTIYF.

The chain joins TRBV6-5 to TRBJ1-3, with 8 positions matching TRBD1. V trimming: 0 bases; J trimming: 10 bases; junction bases outside the gene matches: 2. The CDR3 has 13 amino acids. CDR1 MNHEY and CDR2 SVGAGI come from the germline V gene. The CDR3 DNA reads TGTGCCAGCAGTTACTCGACAGGGGAGACCATATATTTT. It specifies CASSYSTGETIYF.

The J gene is TRBJ2-1, the V gene TRBV6-5; weak D call: TRBD2 (5 bases). Germline assignment: CDR1 MNHEY and CDR2 SVGAGI. The germline V and J ends were trimmed by 6 bases and 6 bases, with 12 bases remaining between them. This CDR3 is built from 13 residues. The CDR3 loop is CASRRGLGNEQFF. The CDR3, as DNA: TGTGCCAGCAGGCGAGGACTGGGCAATGAGCAGTTCTTC.

This chain connects TRBV19 to TRBJ2-2; no definite D call. The germline V gene encodes CDR1 LNHDA and CDR2 SQIVND (reference sequence). The CDR3 sequence is 14 residues long. Trimming stripped 3 bases from V and 1 base from J, with 6 bases between. The CDR3 reads CASSILENTGELFF. CDR3 sequence (DNA): TGTGCCAGTAGTATCTTAGAGAACACCGGGGAGCTGTTTTTT.

The V call is TRBV29-1, the J call TRBJ2-1; the D gene is possibly TRBD2 (6 bases). The CDR3 contains 14 residues. V lost 2 bases and J 6 bases, leaving 14 bases between the germline ends. The germline V gene has CDR1 SQVTM and CDR2 ANQGSEA. CDR3 residues: CSVERDLTFNEQFF. The CDR3 DNA reads TGCAGCGTTGAAAGGGACTTAACTTTCAATGAGCAGTTCTTC.

The chain uses TRBV5-1 and TRBJ1-1; D is possibly TRBD1 (6 bases). CDR3 length equals 15 residues. Per germline, CDR1 SGHRS and CDR2 YFSETQ. V dropped 0 bases and J dropped 0 bases, with 9 bases sitting between them. Here the CDR3 reads CASSLGGHLNTEAFF. The CDR3 coding sequence is TGCGCCAGCAGCTTGGGGGGACACCTGAACACTGAAGCTTTCTTT.

The V call is TRBV5-3, the J call TRBJ1-2; D gene unclear. TRBV5-3 belongs to the ORF category, with a function that is uncertain. The CDR3 consists of 15 residues. Deletions cut 3 bases from V and 0 bases from J, with 12 bases between. Written as DNA, the CDR3 is TGTGCCAGAAGCTCACGGGTAAAAGCTAACTATGGCTACACCTTC. Encoded protein: CARSSRVKANYGYTF.